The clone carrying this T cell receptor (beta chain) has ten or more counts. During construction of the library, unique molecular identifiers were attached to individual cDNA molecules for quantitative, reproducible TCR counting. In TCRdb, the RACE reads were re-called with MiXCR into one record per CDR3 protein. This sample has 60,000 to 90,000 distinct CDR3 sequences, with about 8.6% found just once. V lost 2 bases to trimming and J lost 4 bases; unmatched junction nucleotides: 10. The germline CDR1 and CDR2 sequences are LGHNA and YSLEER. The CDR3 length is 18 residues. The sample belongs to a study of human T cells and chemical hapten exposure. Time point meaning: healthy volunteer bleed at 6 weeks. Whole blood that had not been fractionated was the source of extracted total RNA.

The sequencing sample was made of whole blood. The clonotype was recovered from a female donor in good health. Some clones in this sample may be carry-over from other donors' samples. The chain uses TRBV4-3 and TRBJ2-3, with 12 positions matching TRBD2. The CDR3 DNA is TGCGCCAGCAGCCAACTAGCGGGGGGGCTCATCTTCGCAGATACGCAGTATTTT. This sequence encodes CASSQLAGGLIFADTQYF.